A selection of T cell receptor beta chains follows, all from one sample in a study of CD8 T cells in Susac syndrome. Each CDR3 protein gets one entry after TCRdb re-called the immunoSEQ multiplex PCR reads with MiXCR. Here the sample spans about 190,000 distinct CDR3 sequences, roughly 94% being singletons. The sample was CD8+ T cells from PBMCs. The receptors shown here come from a human donor with Susac syndrome. Both conserved end residues are part of each CDR3. Each record gives: CDR3 protein, CDR3 DNA, D gene, clone size, V gene, J gene. A D gene is named only where the DNA matches it firmly. Clone size is shown for a subset of rows, as once, few, many or a class of expanded clone.

CDR3aa: CASSPGTGAYGYTF
CDR3nt: TGTGCCAGTAGTCCCGGGACAGGGGCCTATGGCTACACCTTC
d_gene: TRBD1
abundance: -
v_gene: TRBV19
j_gene: TRBJ1-2

CDR3aa: CSVEGGPESYEQYF
CDR3nt: TGCAGCGTTGAGGGGGGCCCTGAGTCCTACGAGCAGTACTTC
d_gene: -
abundance: -
v_gene: TRBV29-1
j_gene: TRBJ2-7

CDR3aa: CASRRTDSSAFF
CDR3nt: TGTGCCAGCAGAAGGACGGACTCATCAGCTTTCTTT
d_gene: -
abundance: -
v_gene: TRBV6-2/TRBV6-3
j_gene: TRBJ1-1

CDR3aa: CASSVGGTEQFF
CDR3nt: TGTGCCAGCAGCGTAGGCGGGACTGAGCAGTTCTTC
d_gene: -
abundance: once
v_gene: TRBV9
j_gene: TRBJ2-1

CDR3aa: CASSLDKGELFF
CDR3nt: TGTGCCAGCAGCTTAGATAAGGGGGAACTGTTTTTT
d_gene: -
abundance: -
v_gene: TRBV7-6
j_gene: TRBJ1-4

CDR3aa: CASSIGTDSPLHF
CDR3nt: TGTGCCAGCAGCATCGGGACCGATTCACCCCTCCACTTT
d_gene: -
abundance: -
v_gene: TRBV11-3
j_gene: TRBJ1-6

CDR3aa: CAWSPGYGNQPQHF
CDR3nt: TGTGCCTGGAGTCCGGGTTACGGAAATCAGCCCCAGCATTTT
d_gene: -
abundance: -
v_gene: TRBV30
j_gene: TRBJ1-5

CDR3aa: CASSQESSSGVTGELFF
CDR3nt: TGTGCCAGCAGCCAAGAATCCTCCTCGGGAGTCACCGGGGAGCTGTTTTTT
d_gene: -
abundance: once
v_gene: TRBV14
j_gene: TRBJ2-2

CDR3aa: CATSRVADAYEQYF
CDR3nt: TGTGCCACCAGCAGAGTCGCTGACGCCTACGAGCAGTACTTC
d_gene: -
abundance: once
v_gene: TRBV15
j_gene: TRBJ2-7

CDR3aa: CSRGDSYNEQFF
CDR3nt: TGCAGCCGGGGGGACTCCTACAATGAGCAGTTCTTC
d_gene: TRBD2
abundance: -
v_gene: TRBV29-1
j_gene: TRBJ2-1

CDR3aa: CASRIGDLDKNIQYF
CDR3nt: TGTGCCAGCCGCATAGGGGATTTAGACAAAAACATTCAGTACTTC
d_gene: -
abundance: -
v_gene: TRBV11-2
j_gene: TRBJ2-4

CDR3aa: CASSPTGNNSPLHF
CDR3nt: TGTGCCAGCAGTCCGACGGGAAATAATTCACCCCTCCACTTT
d_gene: -
abundance: few
v_gene: TRBV12-3/TRBV12-4
j_gene: TRBJ1-6

CDR3aa: CASSEGHLIYEQYF
CDR3nt: TGCGCCAGCAGCGAGGGACACCTCATCTACGAGCAGTACTTC
d_gene: -
abundance: -
v_gene: TRBV5-1
j_gene: TRBJ2-7

CDR3aa: CASSEGLSNWDIQYF
CDR3nt: TGTGCCAGCAGCGAGGGACTCTCGAATTGGGACATTCAGTACTTC
d_gene: -
abundance: -
v_gene: TRBV2
j_gene: TRBJ2-4

CDR3aa: CASSSRTSGRANEQFF
CDR3nt: TGTGCCAGCAGCTCCCGGACTAGCGGGAGGGCCAATGAGCAGTTCTTC
d_gene: TRBD2
abundance: -
v_gene: TRBV7-9
j_gene: TRBJ2-1

CDR3aa: CASSPEVMTQYF
CDR3nt: TGTGCCAGCAGCCCCGAGGTCATGACGCAGTATTTT
d_gene: -
abundance: -
v_gene: TRBV11-2
j_gene: TRBJ2-3

CDR3aa: CASSAGLSNQPQHF
CDR3nt: TGTGCCAGCAGCGCCGGACTGAGCAATCAGCCCCAGCATTTT
d_gene: -
abundance: -
v_gene: TRBV9
j_gene: TRBJ1-5

CDR3aa: CAIRSGTSGQETQYF
CDR3nt: TGTGCCATCAGGTCCGGGACTAGCGGGCAAGAGACCCAGTACTTC
d_gene: TRBD2
abundance: -
v_gene: TRBV10-3
j_gene: TRBJ2-5

CDR3aa: CASSGDDSGNTQYF
CDR3nt: TGTGCCAGCAGCGGGGATGACAGTGGTAATACGCAGTATTTT
d_gene: -
abundance: -
v_gene: TRBV9
j_gene: TRBJ2-3

CDR3aa: CASTHHLGTEETQYF
CDR3nt: TGTGCCAGCACCCACCACCTCGGCACCGAAGAGACCCAGTACTTC
d_gene: -
abundance: -
v_gene: TRBV6-5
j_gene: TRBJ2-5

CDR3aa: CASSPGGENTEAFF
CDR3nt: TGTGCCAGCAGCCCCGGGGGGGAGAACACTGAAGCTTTCTTT
d_gene: -
abundance: -
v_gene: TRBV5-4
j_gene: TRBJ1-1

CDR3aa: CASDRGPPDNSPLHF
CDR3nt: TGTGCCAGCGACAGGGGGCCACCCGATAATTCACCCCTCCACTTT
d_gene: TRBD1
abundance: -
v_gene: TRBV2
j_gene: TRBJ1-6

CDR3aa: CASRIWGTADTSGNTIYF
CDR3nt: TGTGCCAGCAGGATTTGGGGGACGGCCGACACCTCTGGAAACACCATATATTTT
d_gene: -
abundance: -
v_gene: TRBV11-2
j_gene: TRBJ1-3

CDR3aa: CATSRRTGGEQYF
CDR3nt: TGTGCCACCAGCCGGAGGACAGGGGGCGAGCAGTACTTC
d_gene: TRBD1
abundance: -
v_gene: TRBV15
j_gene: TRBJ2-7

CDR3aa: CASSLRGGHGTDTQYF
CDR3nt: TGTGCCAGCAGCTTAAGGGGCGGTCACGGCACAGATACGCAGTATTTT
d_gene: -
abundance: once
v_gene: TRBV7-9
j_gene: TRBJ2-3

CDR3aa: CASSYSMGGPYGYTF
CDR3nt: TGTGCCAGCAGTTACTCGATGGGGGGGCCTTATGGCTACACCTTC
d_gene: -
abundance: -
v_gene: TRBV6-5
j_gene: TRBJ1-2

CDR3aa: CASSPSGTSGGLAKNIQYF
CDR3nt: TGTGCCAGCAGCCCATCTGGGACTAGCGGGGGATTAGCCAAAAACATTCAGTACTTC
d_gene: TRBD2
abundance: -
v_gene: TRBV11-2
j_gene: TRBJ2-4

CDR3aa: CASSVGENNEKLFF
CDR3nt: TGTGCCAGCAGCGTAGGCGAGAACAATGAAAAACTGTTTTTT
d_gene: -
abundance: -
v_gene: TRBV9
j_gene: TRBJ1-4

CDR3aa: CAWRAGLPWEQYF
CDR3nt: TGTGCCTGGAGGGCCGGACTGCCTTGGGAGCAGTACTTC
d_gene: -
abundance: -
v_gene: TRBV30
j_gene: TRBJ2-7

CDR3aa: CSASGLRGRSSYNEQFF
CDR3nt: TGCAGTGCTAGCGGGCTGCGGGGGCGGAGCTCCTACAATGAGCAGTTCTTC
d_gene: -
abundance: -
v_gene: TRBV20-1
j_gene: TRBJ2-1

CDR3aa: CAWSRDIKSNTEAFF
CDR3nt: TGTGCCTGGAGCCGGGACATCAAATCGAACACTGAAGCTTTCTTT
d_gene: -
abundance: -
v_gene: TRBV30
j_gene: TRBJ1-1

CDR3aa: CASSSRDIWGHIDGYTF
CDR3nt: TGCGCCAGCAGCTCCCGGGACATTTGGGGCCATATCGATGGCTACACCTTC
d_gene: -
abundance: -
v_gene: TRBV5-1
j_gene: TRBJ1-2

CDR3aa: CSVRLGTEAFF
CDR3nt: TGCAGCGTCCGACTGGGCACTGAAGCTTTCTTT
d_gene: -
abundance: -
v_gene: TRBV29-1
j_gene: TRBJ1-1

CDR3aa: CAIGLAGTYNEQFF
CDR3nt: TGTGCCATCGGGCTAGCGGGGACCTACAATGAGCAGTTCTTC
d_gene: TRBD2
abundance: -
v_gene: TRBV10-3
j_gene: TRBJ2-1

CDR3aa: CASIGRSTDTQYF
CDR3nt: TGTGCCAGCATCGGTCGGAGCACAGATACGCAGTATTTT
d_gene: -
abundance: -
v_gene: TRBV12-3/TRBV12-4
j_gene: TRBJ2-3

CDR3aa: CASSRHSGISGELFF
CDR3nt: TGTGCCAGCAGTAGACATAGCGGGATTAGCGGGGAGCTGTTTTTT
d_gene: TRBD2
abundance: -
v_gene: TRBV2
j_gene: TRBJ2-2

CDR3aa: CASSYSLARTGELFF
CDR3nt: TGTGCCAGCAGTTACTCGCTAGCACGCACCGGGGAGCTGTTTTTT
d_gene: -
abundance: -
v_gene: TRBV6-5
j_gene: TRBJ2-2

CDR3aa: CASRGDPSGANVLTF
CDR3nt: TGTGCCAGTAGGGGAGACCCCTCTGGGGCCAACGTCCTGACTTTC
d_gene: -
abundance: -
v_gene: TRBV19
j_gene: TRBJ2-6

CDR3aa: CASSHWGGPGTEAFF
CDR3nt: TGTGCCAGCAGTCACTGGGGGGGCCCGGGCACTGAAGCTTTCTTT
d_gene: -
abundance: -
v_gene: TRBV6-2/TRBV6-3
j_gene: TRBJ1-1

CDR3aa: CASSLQGGAEAFF
CDR3nt: TGTGCCAGCAGCTTGCAGGGGGGCGCTGAAGCTTTCTTT
d_gene: TRBD1
abundance: -
v_gene: TRBV5-4
j_gene: TRBJ1-1

CDR3aa: CASSVEVSVDTQYF
CDR3nt: TGTGCCAGCAGCGTAGAAGTCTCCGTGGATACGCAGTATTTT
d_gene: -
abundance: -
v_gene: TRBV9
j_gene: TRBJ2-3

CDR3aa: CASSDPGPDRSTYEQYF
CDR3nt: TGTGCCAGCAGTGACCCCGGGCCAGACAGATCTACCTACGAGCAGTACTTC
d_gene: -
abundance: once
v_gene: TRBV2
j_gene: TRBJ2-7

CDR3aa: CASSLGSGASSYEQYF
CDR3nt: TGTGCCAGCAGCCTGGGGAGCGGGGCGAGCTCCTACGAGCAGTACTTC
d_gene: TRBD2
abundance: -
v_gene: TRBV7-6
j_gene: TRBJ2-7

CDR3aa: CASSVVTGAIDGYTF
CDR3nt: TGTGCCAGCAGCGTAGTGACAGGGGCAATTGATGGCTACACCTTC
d_gene: TRBD1
abundance: -
v_gene: TRBV9
j_gene: TRBJ1-2

CDR3aa: CASGLGGSTDTQYF
CDR3nt: TGTGCCAGTGGGTTGGGCGGGAGCACAGATACGCAGTATTTT
d_gene: -
abundance: -
v_gene: TRBV12-3/TRBV12-4
j_gene: TRBJ2-3

CDR3aa: CASSRHVQASYEQYF
CDR3nt: TGCGCCAGCAGCCGCCATGTTCAGGCCTCCTACGAGCAGTACTTC
d_gene: -
abundance: -
v_gene: TRBV4-1
j_gene: TRBJ2-7

CDR3aa: CATSRETGSTEAFF
CDR3nt: TGTGCCACCAGCAGAGAGACAGGAAGCACTGAAGCTTTCTTT
d_gene: -
abundance: -
v_gene: TRBV15
j_gene: TRBJ1-1